The sequence of this T cell receptor beta chain was determined in a study of control samples from healthy donors and cancer patients (dated by TCRdb to 2020 to 2021). V is trimmed back by 4 bases and J by 4 bases, and the junction contains 11 bases that no gene match accounts for. Reading from cysteine to phenylalanine, the CDR3 counts 16 amino acids. This entry keeps only the CDR3 DNA: 48 bases, framed from base 1. Taken from the germline V gene, the CDR1 and CDR2 loops are SGHDT and YYEEEE. The method behind the library was the immunoSEQ multiplex PCR assay. The immuneACCESS repertoire file appears here via TCRdb, limited to in-frame rearrangements. These files lack a portion of the clones; in checked studies, under half of the deficit traces to unresolved V genes, and the cause of the others is not known. The table for this sample lists about 47,000 clones; 80% of them were counted only once. Roughly a tenth of the sample belongs to the ten largest clones.

This clone was detected only a few times. The antigen it recognizes is unknown. No base quality values were provided; no much bigger clone lies one nucleotide off. This receptor was identified in a man aged 65 to 79 in good health. Sequenced: blood. The sequence is built from TRBV5-6 and TRBJ2-1; 7 bases in the junction line up with TRBD2. CDR3 region: CASSPGGGSRYNEQFF. The DNA sequence is given as TGTGCCAGCAGCCCCGGCGGCGGGAGTAGGTACAATGAGCAGTTCTTC.